What follows are 17 T cell receptor beta chains derived from one specimen sequenced in a study of blood T cell repertoires in COVID-19. TCRdb's table, derived via immunoSEQ multiplex PCR, lists solely in-frame clones and lacks some. Of more than 150,000 clones in the sample, 84% were seen once. What was sequenced was peripheral blood. The receptors stem from a man aged 18 to 35 with active or convalescent COVID-19.

This clone was seen more than once but under ten times. This chain uses TRBV7-6 with TRBJ1-1; 7 bases are a match to TRBD1. CDR3 length: 11 amino acids. In germline, CDR1 is SGHVS, CDR2 FNYEAQ. V lost 5 bases to trimming and J lost 8 bases; unmatched junction nucleotides: 2. CDR3 nucleotide sequence: TGTGCCAGCAGCACGACAGGGGAAGCTTTCTTT. It codes for CASSTTGEAFF.

The chain is built from TRBV28 and TRBJ2-7, with 8 positions matching TRBD2. The length of the CDR3 is 15 residues. The V and J ends lost 5 bases and 0 bases, in that order; junction bases with no gene match: 6. Per the germline V gene, CDR1 is MDHEN and CDR2 is SYDVKM. The CDR3 spells CASSRRGVRSYEQYF. In DNA form, the CDR3 reads TGTGCCAGCAGTCGGCGGGGGGTGCGCTCCTACGAGCAGTACTTC. Based on the CDR3 plus reference TRBV28 and TRBJ2-7, the full variable domain is DVKVTQSSRYLVKRTGEKVFLECVQDMDHENMFWYRQDPGLGLRLIYFSYDVKMKEKGDIPEGYSVSREKKERFSLILESASTNQTSMYLCASSRRGVRSYEQYFGPGTRLTVT.

The CDR3 DNA reads TGTGCCAGCAGCTTAGAGGGACAGGGCGACTCCTACGAGCAGTACTTC. Amino acid sequence: CASSLEGQGDSYEQYF. The V gene is TRBV7-8, the J gene TRBJ2-7; 9 positions agree with TRBD1. Germline V gene data show CDR1 as SGHVS and CDR2 as FQNEAQ. Trimming at V came to 1 base and at J to 0 bases, leaving 4 bases not matched to a gene. The CDR3 is 16 amino acids.

The chain combines TRBV4-2 with TRBJ1-5; TRBD1 matches 9 bases. CDR1 is LGHNA, CDR2 YNFKEQ, per germline. This CDR3 comprises 16 residues. V lost 4 bases, J lost 3 bases, and 7 bases stayed unmatched. This chain's CDR3 is CASSLRTGATNQPQHF. CDR3 nucleotides: TGTGCCAGCAGCCTACGGACAGGGGCGACCAATCAGCCCCAGCATTTT.

The chain is built from TRBV4-2 and TRBJ1-2; possible D gene TRBD1, 6 bases. Trimming cost V 1 base and J 4 bases, with 13 bases left between them. Germline lookup yields CDR1 LGHNA and CDR2 YNFKEQ. The CDR3 runs to 15 residues. The CDR3 sequence: CASSQGDRRTYGYTF. CDR3 bases: TGTGCCAGCAGCCAAGGCGACAGGAGAACCTATGGCTACACCTTC.

In nucleotides, the CDR3 is TGTGCCAGCAGCCAAGTCTCTCCAGATACGCAGTATTTT. Protein: CASSQVSPDTQYF. The V and J genes are TRBV3-1 (or the pseudogene TRBV3-2) and TRBJ2-3, with D unclear. There are 13 residues in the CDR3. Trimming cost V 1 base and J 4 bases, with 6 bases left between them. CDR1 is LGHDT and CDR2 is YNNKEL in the germline V gene (reference sequence).

This chain links TRBV30 with TRBJ1-5, with a possible D match to TRBD1 (6 bases). V was cut by 5 bases and J by 4 bases, with 12 bases left in between. CDR1 and CDR2 (germline): GTSNPN, SVGIG (reference sequence). The length of the CDR3 is 13 residues. CDR3 nucleotides: TGTGCCTGGGCAGGGGATCCTAATCAGCCCCAGCATTTT. Translated: CAWAGDPNQPQHF.

V is TRBV18 and J is TRBJ1-4; 7 positions match TRBD1. Germline V gene data show CDR1 as KGHSH and CDR2 as LQKENI. This CDR3 spans 18 amino acids. Trimming cost V 2 bases and J 8 bases; bases outside gene matches: 17. The CDR3 protein is CASSPENLGRTGGEKLFF. The DNA for the CDR3 is TGTGCCAGCTCACCAGAAAATCTGGGCCGGACAGGAGGGGAAAAACTGTTTTTT. The variable domain in full, completed from reference TRBV18 and TRBJ1-4, reads NAGVMQNPRHLVRRRGQEARLRCSPMKGHSHVYWYRQLPEEGLKFMVYLQKENIIDESGMPKERFSAEFPKEGPSILRIQQVVRGDSAAYFCASSPENLGRTGGEKLFFGSGTQLSVL.

This chain uses TRBV6-6 with TRBJ2-1; no clear D. Trimming pared 8 bases from V and 7 bases from J, leaving 15 bases between. This CDR3 spans 13 amino acids. Germline CDR1 MNHNY, CDR2 SVGAGI (reference sequence). Here the CDR3 DNA reads TGTGCCAGCCGACTGAGGTTGAGGAATGAGCAGTTCTTC. Encoded protein: CASRLRLRNEQFF.

CDR3 residues: CASSSTGALYQETQYF. The DNA of the CDR3 is TGCGCCAGCAGCTCGACAGGGGCTTTGTACCAAGAGACCCAGTACTTC. The J gene is TRBJ2-5, the V gene TRBV5-1; 8 bases are shared with TRBD1. The CDR3 has 16 residues. Trimming took 3 bases from V and 0 from J; bases not matched to a gene: 7. The germline CDR1 and CDR2 sequences are SGHRS and YFSETQ. The full variable domain, with the rest looked up from reference TRBV5-1 and TRBJ2-5, is KAGVTQTPRYLIKTRGQQVTLSCSPISGHRSVSWYQQTPGQGLQFLFEYFSETQRNKGNFPGRFSGRQFSNSRSEMNVSTLELGDSALYLCASSSTGALYQETQYFGPGTRLLVL.

The rearrangement links TRBV7-3 to TRBJ2-3; TRBD2 matches 7 bases. CDR1 SGHTA and CDR2 FQGTGA come from the germline V gene. The CDR3 is made up of 16 amino acids. Trimming at V came to 3 bases and at J to 4 bases, leaving 10 bases not matched to a gene. The CDR3 loop is CASSLGTNHKADTQYF. The DNA for the CDR3 is TGTGCCAGCAGCTTGGGGACTAACCATAAGGCAGATACGCAGTATTTT.

CDR3 sequence: CASSLGGGATDTQYF. The CDR3 nucleotides are TGTGCCAGCAGCTTGGGCGGGGGGGCTACAGATACGCAGTATTTT. The chain couples TRBV5-8 to TRBJ2-3; 9 positions agree with TRBD2. This CDR3 region has 15 residues. CDR1 is SGHTS and CDR2 is YDEGEE in the germline V gene. After removal of 0 bases from V and 3 bases from J, the junction contained 2 bases not matched to a gene.

CDR3 nucleotides: TGTGCCAGCCTACGGACAGGGGACGCCCAAGAGACCCAGTACTTC. This sequence encodes CASLRTGDAQETQYF. This sequence joins TRBV7-9 and TRBJ2-5, with 9 positions matching TRBD1. The CDR3 consists of 15 residues. Germline CDR1 and CDR2: SEHNR and FQNEAQ (reference sequence). With V trimmed by 8 bases and J by 1 base, 8 bases remained unmatched.

This rearrangement joins TRBV12-3 or TRBV12-4 to TRBJ1-2, with D possibly being TRBD1 (5 bases). With 1 base removed from V and 7 bases from J, the gap between germline ends came to 7 bases. The CDR3 covers 12 residues. In nucleotides, the CDR3 is TGTGCCAGCAGTTTAGTAAGGGGTGGCTACACCTTC. Protein: CASSLVRGGYTF.

The chain joins TRBV7-9 to TRBJ1-2; D is possibly TRBD1 (6 bases). This CDR3 contains 14 residues. From germline, CDR1 is SEHNR and CDR2 FQNEAQ (reference sequence). The V gene lost 6 bases and the J gene lost 8 bases, with 19 bases spanning the gap. CDR3 residues: CASREAGTGTGYTF. As DNA, the CDR3 is TGTGCCAGCAGAGAGGCAGGGACGGGGACAGGCTACACCTTC.

This chain connects TRBV19 to TRBJ1-6, with TRBD1 matching 7 bases. Per the germline V gene, CDR1 is LNHDA and CDR2 is SQIVND (reference sequence). The length of the CDR3 is 16 residues. V dropped 5 bases and J dropped 0; count of bases not matched to a gene: 4. The CDR3 region is CASSRQGSSYNSPLHF. The DNA of the CDR3 is TGTGCCAGTAGTCGACAGGGAAGCTCCTATAATTCACCCCTCCACTTT.

This clone was seen once. The chain joins TRBV3-1 (or the pseudogene TRBV3-2) to TRBJ2-5; D uncertain. V lost 3 bases to trimming and J lost 0 bases, with 5 bases between them. CDR1 is LGHDT and CDR2 is YNNKEL in the germline V gene (reference sequence). This CDR3 spans 13 amino acids. The CDR3 DNA follows: TGTGCCAGCAGCCAGCGGTACCAAGAGACCCAGTACTTC. Residues: CASSQRYQETQYF.